The next 27 T cell receptor beta chains were all read from a single sample in a study of molecular identifiers for immune sequencing clone quantification (dated by TCRdb to 2016 to 2019). The library was prepared using PCR. Reads for this sample came from an Illumina HiSeq 4000. The public reads were reprocessed in TCRdb via fastp at Q25 and MiXCR, keeping in-frame beta chains. Identical CDR3 protein sequences are pooled into one entry, listed with their most common genes and DNA. The sample table records over 600,000 distinct CDR3 sequences; 20% of these occur just once. The ten biggest clones cover under 0.95% of the sample. Source material: naive CD8+ T cells from blood, with Jurkat cell RNA spiked in. The cell subset or site label on this specimen signifies: FACS-sorted CD8+CD4-CCR7+CD45RA+ naive T cells. The receptors were sampled from a human donor in good health. Some libraries in this study had Jurkat cell RNA spiked in.

Many counts were recorded for this clonotype. This rearrangement joins TRBV6-2 or TRBV6-3 to TRBJ2-7; possibly TRBD1 or TRBD2 for D (5 bases each). This CDR3 has 14 amino acids. The V end was cut by 7 bases, the J end by 5 bases, with 18 bases between. The germline gives CDR1 MNHEY, CDR2 SVGEGT. The CDR3 DNA sequence: TGTGCCAGCACTCCGGGACCCAACCAGCACGAGCAGTACTTC. The encoded protein is CASTPGPNQHEQYF.

This clonotype showed up many times. This chain uses TRBV21-1 with TRBJ1-5; the table's D call, TRBD1, has no DNA check behind it. TRBV21-1 is assigned pseudogene status. The CDR3 covers 15 residues. This CDR3 reads CASSIAVTGNQPQHF. CDR3 sequence (DNA): TGTGCCAGCAGCATTGCAGTGACAGGCAATCAGCCCCAGCATTTT.

A word on this clonotype: Its ends do not fully match the called genes, so a read error is possible. This chain joins TRBV18 and TRBJ1-1; D unclear. Germline V gene data show CDR1 as KGHSH and CDR2 as LQKENI. The CDR3 runs to 15 residues. This CDR3 is CASSPPGLQNTEALF. The CDR3 nucleotides read TGTGCCAGCTCACCCCCGGGTCTACAGAACACTGAAGCTCTCTTT.

The rearrangement uses TRBV30 and TRBJ2-7; D call uncertain. Germline values: CDR1 GTSNPN, CDR2 SVGIG (reference sequence). The CDR3 covers 13 residues. V was trimmed by 5 bases and J by 3 bases, leaving 14 bases between them. In nucleotides, the CDR3 is TGTGCCTGGGGTATGGACCGAGACTACGAGCAGTACTTC. Translated, it gives CAWGMDRDYEQYF.

This clonotype was picked up a small number of times. J is TRBJ2-7 and V is TRBV14; TRBD1 agrees at 9 bases. V gave up 4 bases and J gave up 4 bases; unmatched junction bases: 8. CDR3 size: 15 residues. The germline V gene encodes CDR1 SGHDN and CDR2 FVKESK. The CDR3 here is CASSRPGTGFYEQYF. In nucleotides, the CDR3 is TGTGCCAGCAGCCGACCCGGGACAGGGTTTTACGAGCAGTACTTC.

This clonotype was detected ten times or more. V usage is TRBV5-1 and J usage is TRBJ1-6; 7 bases match TRBD1. Germline-derived CDR1 and CDR2 are SGHRS and YFSETQ. Losses at the gene ends were 4 bases for V and 3 bases for J; bases not matched to a gene: 7. The length of the CDR3 is 16 residues. CDR3 residues: CASSPARDSYNSPLHF. CDR3 sequence (DNA): TGCGCCAGCAGCCCGGCCCGGGACAGCTATAATTCACCCCTCCACTTT.

Ten or more counts support this clonotype. The gene calls are TRBV28 and TRBJ2-7, with TRBD2 identical over 7 bases. Per germline, CDR1 MDHEN and CDR2 SYDVKM. This CDR3 region has 14 residues. V shed 6 bases, J shed 1 base, and the junction held 6 bases outside the gene matches. CDR3 in amino acids: CASRARGGSYEQYF. The CDR3 region has the DNA TGTGCCAGCAGGGCCCGGGGAGGGTCCTACGAGCAGTACTTC.

The chain combines TRBV27 with TRBJ1-6, with no clear D. The V gene lost 5 bases and the J gene lost 6 bases, with 8 bases spanning the gap. The germline V gene has CDR1 MNHEY and CDR2 SMNVEV (reference sequence). The CDR3 sequence is 13 residues long. The CDR3 protein is CASSPRINSPLHF. CDR3 DNA: TGTGCCAGCAGTCCACGGATTAATTCACCCCTCCACTTT.

The V gene is TRBV19, the J gene TRBJ2-1; TRBD2 agrees at 7 bases. CDR1 is LNHDA, CDR2 SQIVND, per germline (reference sequence). V shed 4 bases and J 7 bases; nucleotides not matched to a gene: 16. The CDR3 length is 17 residues. In DNA, the CDR3 is TGTGCCAGTAGTACCGGTATTTGGGAGGGAAAGGGGAATGAGCAGTTCTTC. This encodes CASSTGIWEGKGNEQFF.

The table lists this clonotype with many counts. The chain joins TRBV27 to TRBJ1-4; 8 nucleotides align to TRBD1. Per germline, CDR1 MNHEY and CDR2 SMNVEV (reference sequence). Trimming took 5 bases from V and 6 from J; bases not matched to a gene: 5. The CDR3 is made up of 14 amino acids. DNA of the CDR3: TGTGCCAGCAGTCCACAGGGGGGGGATGAAAAACTGTTTTTT. It yields the protein CASSPQGGDEKLFF.

This clonotype was observed at least ten times. The germline gene is not matched at one end of the junction; a read error may be the cause. The chain employs TRBV7-6 and TRBJ2-3; 10 nucleotides align to TRBD2. Germline CDR1 reads SGHVS; CDR2 reads FNYEAQ. The CDR3 consists of 16 residues. CDR3 sequence (DNA): TGTGCCAGCAGATTAGCGGGAGGATCCCCCCCCGATACGCAGTATTTT. Translated, it gives CASRLAGGSPPDTQYF. Full variable domain (remainder filled in from reference TRBV7-6 and TRBJ2-3): GAGVSQSPRYKVTKRGQDVALRCDPISGHVSLYWYRQALGQGPEFLTYFNYEAQQDKSGLPNDRFSAERPEGSISTLTIQRTEQRDSAMYRCASRLAGGSPPDTQYFGPGTRLTVL.

This clonotype has only a few counts. The genes are TRBV9 and TRBJ2-5; TRBD2 matches 16 bases. The germline V gene has CDR1 SGDLS and CDR2 YYNGEE. The junction had 13 bases not matched to a gene; V was cut back by 3 bases and J by 2 bases. This CDR3 contains 20 residues. The CDR3 region is CASSAGLRGLAGGQQETQYF. CDR3 bases: TGTGCCAGCAGCGCCGGCCTTAGGGGACTAGCGGGGGGGCAGCAAGAGACCCAGTACTTC.

This clonotype turned up a few times. The chain recombines TRBV19 with TRBJ1-1, with D uncertain. Germline V CDR1 and CDR2: LNHDA, SQIVND (reference sequence). CDR3 length: 15 residues. Trimming pared 2 bases from V and 0 bases from J, leaving 10 bases between. CDR3 protein: CASSILSYMNTEAFF. The CDR3 DNA is TGTGCCAGTAGTATACTTTCGTACATGAACACTGAAGCTTTCTTT.

This clonotype appeared many times. The chain carries TRBV11-2 and TRBJ2-7; 7 nucleotides align to TRBD2. V lost 7 bases and J lost 7; bases outside the gene matches: 16. This CDR3 is 15 amino acids long. CDR1 and CDR2 from the germline V gene are SGHAT and FQNNGV. CDR3 loop: CASKPTSGGGMEQYF. The CDR3 bases are TGTGCCAGCAAACCCACATCCGGGGGAGGGATGGAGCAGTACTTC.

To note about this clonotype: Possible read error: a much larger clone is one base away. No conserved phenylalanine or tryptophan is present at the end of the CDR3, so a read error is the likely explanation. The chain employs TRBV25-1 and TRBJ1-6; D gene uncertain. CDR1 MGHDK and CDR2 SYGVNS come from the germline V gene. The V end lost 1 base, the J end lost 5 bases, and 9 bases lay between the germline ends. This CDR3 region has 15 residues. The CDR3 DNA sequence: TGTGCCAGCAGTGAATGGTCGGGGAATAATTCACCCCTCCACTCT. As protein: CASSEWSGNNSPLHS.

This clonotype appeared many times. V gene TRBV6-6 combines with J gene TRBJ2-3; TRBD1 or TRBD2 may be the D gene (5 bases each). Trimming took off 3 bases at V and 2 bases at J, with 21 bases between the two ends. Germline V gives CDR1 MNHNY, CDR2 SVGAGI (reference sequence). CDR3 length: 18 residues. The CDR3 region is CASSYPSTGTYFTDTQYF. The CDR3 nucleotides read TGTGCCAGCAGTTATCCTTCAACCGGGACCTATTTCACAGATACGCAGTATTTT.

This chain connects TRBV19 to TRBJ1-1; D ambiguous. CDR1 and CDR2 from the germline V gene are LNHDA and SQIVND (reference sequence). Trimming took 5 bases from V and 3 from J, leaving 10 bases between them. This CDR3 comprises 13 residues. The CDR3 here is CASSVYSDTEAFF. CDR3 bases: TGTGCCAGTAGTGTTTACAGTGACACTGAAGCTTTCTTT.

Ten or more counts support this clonotype. The chain employs TRBV19 and TRBJ2-3; 7 nucleotides match TRBD1. This CDR3 region has 12 residues. V dropped 9 bases and J dropped 4; count of bases not matched to a gene: 4. Germline assignment: CDR1 LNHDA and CDR2 SQIVND (reference sequence). The DNA of the CDR3 is TGTGCCAGCAGCACAGGGGCAGATACGCAGTATTTT. Protein product: CASSTGADTQYF.

About this clonotype: The CDR3 does not close with the conserved phenylalanine or tryptophan, likely indicating a read error. The chain uses TRBV7-3 and TRBJ1-5, with no clear D. CDR3 length: 11 residues. Trimming removed 2 bases from V and 5 bases from J, with 1 base in between. Germline CDR1 and CDR2: SGHTA and FQGTGA. DNA for the CDR3: TGTGCCAGCAGCTTATATCAGCCCCAGCATCTT. This encodes CASSLYQPQHL.

Ten or more counts support this clonotype. The chain's CDR3 is CASSHEAGQVGYSNQPQHF. The CDR3 region has the DNA TGCGCCAGCTCACACGAGGCGGGACAGGTGGGTTATAGCAATCAGCCCCAGCATTTT. This sequence joins TRBV5-1 and TRBJ1-5; TRBD1 matches 8 bases. The J segment lost 0 bases and the V segment lost 7 bases, leaving 18 bases of the junction unmatched. CDR3 size: 19 residues. Germline loops: CDR1 SGHRS, CDR2 YFSETQ.

The chain combines TRBV7-8 with TRBJ1-2, with D possibly matching TRBD1 (5 bases). V was pared by 5 bases and J by 4 bases, with 17 bases between. The CDR3 has 15 amino acids. Germline V gene sequence: CDR1 SGHVS, CDR2 FQNEAQ. The CDR3 region is CASSARTLLGYGYTF. The CDR3 DNA reads TGTGCCAGCAGCGCACGGACACTTCTTGGCTATGGCTACACCTTC.

This clonotype has a count of ten or more. The chain is built from TRBV30 and TRBJ1-1; D may be TRBD1 (5 bases). Trimming shortened V by 5 bases and J by 1 base, and 14 bases separated the two germline ends. From germline, CDR1 is GTSNPN and CDR2 SVGIG (reference sequence). CDR3 length: 14 residues. The CDR3 reads CAWGIHDRNTEAFF. CDR3 sequence (DNA): TGTGCCTGGGGTATACACGACAGGAACACTGAAGCTTTCTTT.

This clonotype was seen at least ten times. Here the CDR3 DNA reads TGTGCCAGCAGCTTATATGGGACGGGCTCCTACAATGAGCAGTTCTTC. Amino acid sequence: CASSLYGTGSYNEQFF. This sequence joins TRBV7-8 and TRBJ2-1; D is possibly TRBD1 or TRBD2 (5 bases each). The CDR3 is 16 amino acids. Germline V gene data show CDR1 as SGHVS and CDR2 as FQNEAQ. V dropped 2 bases and J dropped 0 bases, with 11 bases sitting between them.

This clonotype was detected many times. The V gene is TRBV20-1, the J gene TRBJ1-1; TRBD1 agrees at 7 bases. CDR1 and CDR2 from the germline V gene are DFQATT and SNEGSKA (reference sequence). The CDR3 is 14 residues long. With V trimmed by 5 bases and J by 2 bases, 8 bases remained unmatched. The CDR3 sequence: CSAPHRGENTEAFF. The CDR3 DNA follows: TGCAGTGCTCCCCACAGGGGAGAAAACACTGAAGCTTTCTTT.

The sample holds a few counts of this clonotype. The V gene is TRBV28, the J gene TRBJ1-2; D not resolved. The CDR3 is 14 residues long. V was clipped by 2 bases and J by 4 bases, with 11 bases between them. Germline CDR1 and CDR2: MDHEN and SYDVKM. The CDR3 DNA sequence: TGTGCCAGCAGTTTACTGCCGGGGAGCTATGGCTACACCTTC. Amino acids: CASSLLPGSYGYTF.

Ten or more counts support this clonotype. The rearrangement joins TRBV7-2 to TRBJ1-1, with no clear D. Looked up from germline, CDR1 is SGHTA and CDR2 is FQGNSA. V was shortened by 9 bases and J by 9 bases, with 17 bases between the two germline ends. The length of the CDR3 is 12 residues. The CDR3 sequence is CASTPGGLKAFF. The CDR3 region has the DNA TGTGCCAGTACCCCCGGCGGGCTAAAAGCTTTCTTT.

The chain joins TRBV6-1 to TRBJ1-5, with TRBD1 as a possible D gene (5 bases). The CDR3 consists of 12 residues. Per germline, CDR1 MNHNS and CDR2 SASEGT. V shed 1 base and J shed 9 bases, with 7 bases lying between them. Here the CDR3 DNA reads TGTGCCAGCAGTGAAGGGGACCCGCCCCAGCATTTT. This translates into CASSEGDPPQHF.